One sample yielded the 22 T cell receptor beta chains listed below, sequenced in a study of cytomegalovirus exposure and HLA in healthy donors. Primers: 60 Vbeta forward and 13 Jbeta reverse. TCRdb's copy holds only in-frame clones and misses some; the assay was immunoSEQ multiplex PCR. The sample totals approximately 47,000 clones; its top ten clones hold roughly 17%. Sample: PBMCs. The receptor source for this set is a male donor in good health and CMV-seronegative.

CDR3 sequence (DNA): TGCGCCAGCAGTCCCCCTTACGAGCAGTACTTC. Amino acid sequence: CASSPPYEQYF. The V and J genes are TRBV5-1 and TRBJ2-7; no reliable D call. Trimming took 5 bases from V and 4 from J, leaving 7 bases between them. Germline values: CDR1 SGHRS, CDR2 YFSETQ. This CDR3 comprises 11 residues.

The genes are TRBV5-1 and TRBJ1-1; a weak D match, TRBD1 (6 bases). From germline, CDR1 is SGHRS and CDR2 YFSETQ. This CDR3 has 13 amino acids. V shed 4 bases and J shed 1 base, with 8 bases lying between them. CDR3 loop: CASSATGNTEAFF. For the CDR3, the DNA is TGCGCCAGCAGCGCGACAGGGAACACTGAAGCTTTCTTT.

V usage is TRBV5-4 and J usage is TRBJ1-1; the match to TRBD1 covers 9 bases. Germline CDR1 reads SGHNT; CDR2 reads YYREEE (reference sequence). This CDR3 has 15 amino acids. With 4 bases clipped from V and 4 bases from J, the junction kept 8 bases outside the gene matches. The CDR3 sequence is CASSAVQGAATEAFF. The DNA for the CDR3 is TGTGCCAGCAGCGCGGTACAGGGGGCCGCCACTGAAGCTTTCTTT.

This chain links TRBV5-6 with TRBJ2-7, with a tentative D call TRBD1 (5 bases). V lost 0 bases and J 2 bases, leaving 9 bases between the germline ends. Germline CDR1 is SGHDT and CDR2 is YYEEEE. This CDR3 contains 14 residues. CDR3 region: CASSLVDSTYEQYF. For the CDR3, the DNA is TGTGCCAGCAGCTTGGTCGACAGTACCTACGAGCAGTACTTC. Filled out from reference TRBV5-6 and TRBJ2-7, the complete variable domain reads DAGVTQSPTHLIKTRGQQVTLRCSPKSGHDTVSWYQQALGQGPQFIFQYYEEEERQRGNFPDRFSGHQFPNYSSELNVNALLLGDSALYLCASSLVDSTYEQYFGPGTRLTVT.

J is TRBJ2-2 and V is TRBV7-8; D perhaps matches TRBD1 (6 bases). Germline loops: CDR1 SGHVS, CDR2 FQNEAQ. The V end lost 5 bases, the J end lost 4 bases, and 17 bases lay between the germline ends. This CDR3 region has 16 residues. The CDR3 reads CASSLGPRGGTGELFF. CDR3 in DNA: TGTGCCAGCAGCCTGGGTCCCCGAGGGGGCACCGGGGAGCTGTTTTTT.

This chain's CDR3 is CASSQDQGAGYGYTF. The CDR3 DNA reads TGTGCCAGCAGCCAAGACCAGGGGGCGGGCTATGGCTACACCTTC. V is TRBV6-4 and J is TRBJ1-2, with 8 bases lining up with TRBD1. This CDR3 has 15 amino acids. Per germline, CDR1 MRHNA and CDR2 SNTAGT. J was trimmed by 4 bases and V by 6 bases; bases with no gene match: 10.

V and J are TRBV1 and TRBJ1-2; the table's D call TRBD1 went unverified against the DNA. TRBV1 is a pseudogene. The CDR3 totals 15 residues. Here the CDR3 reads CTSSRLIGGFYGYTF. CDR3 nucleotides: TGCACCAGCAGCCGACTCATAGGGGGCTTCTATGGCTACACCTTC.

This chain uses TRBV5-1 with TRBJ2-5, with 11 bases fitting TRBD2. V trimming: 2 bases; J trimming: 5 bases; junction bases outside the gene matches: 5. This CDR3 is 15 amino acids long. Per germline, CDR1 SGHRS and CDR2 YFSETQ. The CDR3 loop reads CASSFTSGGRETQYF. The CDR3 region has the DNA TGCGCCAGCAGCTTTACTAGCGGGGGCCGGGAGACCCAGTACTTC.

This chain links TRBV6-4 with TRBJ2-2; a weak D match, TRBD2 (6 bases). CDR3 length equals 13 residues. Germline-derived CDR1 and CDR2 are MRHNA and SNTAGT. V was cut by 6 bases and J by 3 bases, with 8 bases left in between. The CDR3 reads CASSSGDTGELFF. CDR3 sequence (DNA): TGTGCCAGCAGCTCGGGGGACACCGGGGAGCTGTTTTTT.

V and J are TRBV5-8 and TRBJ2-7, with a possible D match to TRBD1 (6 bases). This CDR3 has 15 residues. Trimming cost V 4 bases and J 6 bases, with 20 bases left between them. In germline, CDR1 is SGHTS, CDR2 YDEGEE. CDR3 in amino acids: CASSGLDSVIGEQYF. The CDR3 nucleotides read TGTGCCAGCAGCGGGTTGGACAGCGTCATAGGCGAGCAGTACTTC.

Note on this clone: This same CDR3 is encoded by further DNA sequences in the sample. The chain uses TRBV18 and TRBJ1-1; the match to TRBD1 covers 7 bases. The germline gives CDR1 KGHSH, CDR2 LQKENI. The CDR3 is 15 amino acids. The ends lost 0 bases at V and 1 base at J; junction bases unmatched: 2. The CDR3 sequence is CASSPPTGPNTEAFF. For the CDR3, the DNA is TGTGCCAGCTCACCACCGACAGGGCCGAACACTGAAGCTTTCTTT.

The chain is built from TRBV5-1 and TRBJ2-2; 8 positions agree with TRBD1. CDR1 and CDR2 from the germline V gene are SGHRS and YFSETQ. The junction had 3 bases not matched to a gene; V was cut back by 0 bases and J by 5 bases. The CDR3 is made up of 15 amino acids. The DNA of the CDR3 is TGCGCCAGCAGCTTGGGGACAGGGTTTACCGGGGAGCTGTTTTTT. This encodes CASSLGTGFTGELFF.

The CDR3 region has the DNA TGTGCCTGGAGTTTGGGGGCGCTTGCTGAAAAACTGTTTTTT. Translated: CAWSLGALAEKLFF. The chain employs TRBV30 and TRBJ1-4, with D perhaps matching TRBD1 (6 bases). V was shortened by 2 bases and J by 7 bases, with 14 bases between the two germline ends. CDR1 GTSNPN and CDR2 SVGIG come from the germline V gene (reference sequence). The CDR3 contains 14 residues.

The rearrangement joins TRBV5-1 to TRBJ2-1, with 8 bases fitting TRBD1. CDR3 length equals 16 residues. Trimming took 3 bases from V and 3 from J; bases not matched to a gene: 8. Germline V CDR1 and CDR2: SGHRS, YFSETQ. CDR3 amino acids: CASSSPNTGGYNEQFF. CDR3 sequence (DNA): TGCGCCAGCAGCTCTCCAAATACAGGGGGCTACAATGAGCAGTTCTTC. The whole variable domain, remainder taken from reference TRBV5-1 and TRBJ2-1, is KAGVTQTPRYLIKTRGQQVTLSCSPISGHRSVSWYQQTPGQGLQFLFEYFSETQRNKGNFPGRFSGRQFSNSRSEMNVSTLELGDSALYLCASSSPNTGGYNEQFFGPGTRLTVL.

The chain links TRBV4-1 to TRBJ1-2; a possible D gene is TRBD1 (6 bases). Germline V gene lookup returns CDR1 MGHRA and CDR2 YSYEKL. V shed 4 bases and J shed 8 bases, with 17 bases lying between them. The CDR3 covers 14 residues. The CDR3 region is CASSPHRDQFGYTF. Here the CDR3 DNA reads TGCGCCAGCAGCCCGCACAGGGACCAGTTCGGCTACACCTTC.

The CDR3 sequence is CASSPRSGYEQYF. The CDR3 bases are TGTGCTAGTTCCCCCCGTTCGGGCTACGAGCAGTACTTC. This chain uses TRBV12-5 with TRBJ2-7; unclear D gene. This CDR3 has 13 residues. Germline-derived CDR1 and CDR2 are LGHNT and FRNRAP. Trimming cost V 8 bases and J 3 bases, with 14 bases left between them.

This chain uses TRBV30 with TRBJ1-1; no firm D call. Germline V gene data show CDR1 as GTSNPN and CDR2 as SVGIG (reference sequence). The V end lost 1 base, the J end lost 0 bases, and 6 bases lay between the germline ends. CDR3 length: 13 amino acids. DNA for the CDR3: TGTGCCTGGAGTGACAGCTTGAACACTGAAGCTTTCTTT. This codes for CAWSDSLNTEAFF.

The rearrangement links TRBV5-1 to TRBJ2-7; 7 positions agree with TRBD1. The germline V gene encodes CDR1 SGHRS and CDR2 YFSETQ. The CDR3 is 13 amino acids. V gave up 4 bases and J gave up 5 bases; unmatched junction bases: 6. CDR3 in amino acids: CASSRTGGNEQYF. CDR3 DNA sequence: TGCGCCAGCAGCCGGACAGGAGGCAACGAGCAGTACTTC.

The gene calls are TRBV6-5 and TRBJ1-5, with D hard to call. Germline CDR1 is MNHEY and CDR2 is SVGAGI. The germline V and J ends were trimmed by 5 bases and 3 bases, with 11 bases remaining between them. This CDR3 is built from 14 residues. The CDR3 is CASSKAGFNQPQHF. The CDR3 DNA sequence: TGTGCCAGCAGTAAAGCGGGGTTCAATCAGCCCCAGCATTTT.

The chain uses TRBV6-5 and TRBJ1-1; D ambiguous. V lost 2 bases to trimming and J lost 5 bases, with 15 bases between them. The CDR3 consists of 15 residues. Germline CDR1 MNHEY, CDR2 SVGAGI. The CDR3 reads CASSYGLGTVTEAFF. The CDR3 DNA reads TGTGCCAGCAGTTACGGTCTTGGCACCGTTACTGAAGCTTTCTTT.

V and J are TRBV20-1 and TRBJ1-2; possible D gene TRBD1, 6 bases. The CDR3 spans 11 residues. Between the trimmed V and J ends, which lost 2 bases and 6 bases, there was a span of 7 bases. In germline, CDR1 is DFQATT, CDR2 SNEGSKA (reference sequence). CDR3 loop: CSARNRDGYTF. DNA of the CDR3: TGCAGTGCTAGAAACAGGGATGGCTACACCTTC.

The genes are TRBV6-5 and TRBJ2-5; D may be TRBD1 (6 bases). Between the trimmed V and J ends, which lost 8 bases and 3 bases, there was a span of 16 bases. CDR3 length equals 14 residues. CDR1 is MNHEY and CDR2 is SVGAGI in the germline V gene. The chain's CDR3 is CASYTPGVEETQYF. Here the CDR3 DNA reads TGTGCCAGCTATACCCCAGGGGTGGAAGAGACCCAGTACTTC.